This record concerns one T cell receptor (beta chain) sequence. Via MiXCR, TCRdb re-called the 5' RACE reads, giving one row per CDR3 protein. The sample comprises approximately 46,000 distinct CDR3 sequences, 11% of which are singletons, and 1.4% rests with the top ten. The data belong to a study of CD8 T cells in ankylosing spondylitis. J was trimmed by 1 base and V by 4 bases; bases with no gene match: 4. This CDR3 region has 14 residues. CDR1 is SGHNT, CDR2 YYREEE, per germline (reference sequence). The sample comprised blood, either unsorted or a sorted T cell fraction (not recorded which). The clonotype was recovered from a male donor with ankylosing spondylitis or in good health (not recorded which). The chain recombines TRBV5-4 with TRBJ1-1; 7 positions agree with TRBD1. The CDR3 DNA reads as TGTGCCAGCAGCCTCCGGGACAGGAACACTGAAGCTTTCTTT. This translates into CASSLRDRNTEAFF.